Below, 23 T cell receptor beta chains from the same sample are listed, as sequenced in a study of T cell responses to AZD1222 COVID-19 vaccine. Produced via immunoSEQ multiplex PCR; TCRdb's table is partial and in-frame only. The profile shows fewer than 150,000 clones, about 91% of them singletons. This sample comprised peripheral blood, obtained on day 0 of AZD1222 vaccination. Receptors originate from an adult in good health.

V usage is TRBV5-5 and J usage is TRBJ1-6, with 7 bases fitting TRBD1. The V gene's germline CDR1 is SGHKS and CDR2 YYEKEE (reference sequence). V dropped 3 bases and J dropped 7; count of bases not matched to a gene: 16. The CDR3 is 18 residues long. The CDR3 sequence is CASSSTFRDRVTNSPLHF. CDR3 bases: TGTGCCAGCAGCTCGACATTCCGGGACAGAGTCACAAATTCACCCCTCCACTTT.

This chain joins TRBV7-9 and TRBJ2-3; 8 bases align to TRBD2. The junction had 4 bases not matched to a gene; V was cut back by 6 bases and J by 2 bases. Germline CDR1 is SEHNR and CDR2 is FQNEAQ (reference sequence). The CDR3 is made up of 14 amino acids. The CDR3 sequence: CASRAGDHTDTQYF. CDR3 DNA sequence: TGTGCCAGCAGAGCGGGGGACCACACAGATACGCAGTATTTT.

The CDR3 sequence: CASSLVASGRIGDTQYF. As DNA, the CDR3 is TGCGCCAGCAGCTTGGTGGCTAGCGGGAGGATAGGTGATACGCAGTATTTT. This rearrangement joins TRBV5-1 to TRBJ2-3, with TRBD2 identical over 11 bases. V shed 0 bases and J 6 bases; nucleotides not matched to a gene: 9. Germline CDR1 is SGHRS and CDR2 is YFSETQ. The CDR3 extends over 17 amino acids.

The CDR3 DNA follows: TGTGCCAGCTCACCATTACTACCAAGCAGCTCATACAATGAGCAGTTCTTC. It yields the protein CASSPLLPSSSYNEQFF. The rearrangement uses TRBV18 and TRBJ2-1; D gene uncertain. The CDR3 totals 17 residues. Germline V gene sequence: CDR1 KGHSH, CDR2 LQKENI. Trimming left V 2 bases short and J 4 bases short, with 18 bases between.

The J gene is TRBJ1-1, the V gene TRBV7-9; 7 bases are a match to TRBD1. Germline lookup yields CDR1 SEHNR and CDR2 FQNEAQ (reference sequence). The V gene end was trimmed by 1 base and the J gene end by 1 base; junction bases not matched to a gene: 3. The CDR3 covers 15 residues. CDR3 amino acids: CASSLGGTANTEAFF. The CDR3 nucleotides read TGTGCCAGCAGCTTAGGTGGGACAGCGAACACTGAAGCTTTCTTT.

This chain uses TRBV16 with TRBJ2-7; a possible D gene is TRBD2 (6 bases). CDR1 and CDR2 (germline): KGHSY, FQNENV. This CDR3 region has 15 residues. Between the trimmed V and J ends, which lost 2 bases and 2 bases, there was a span of 13 bases. CDR3 in amino acids: CASSQRGYLAYEQYF. For the CDR3, the DNA is TGTGCCAGCAGCCAACGGGGGTACCTGGCCTACGAGCAGTACTTC.

The chain couples TRBV29-1 to TRBJ2-7, with 11 nucleotides matching TRBD1. Trimming removed 7 bases from V and 6 bases from J; junction bases left unmatched: 11. The CDR3 loop spans 14 amino acids. Germline V gene lookup returns CDR1 SQVTM and CDR2 ANQGSEA. CDR3 sequence: CSAGRGQGVLEQYF. CDR3 in DNA: TGCAGCGCCGGCAGGGGACAGGGGGTCCTCGAGCAGTACTTC.

The J gene is TRBJ1-6, the V gene TRBV4-1; D perhaps matches TRBD1 (6 bases). The CDR3 length is 16 residues. Germline-derived CDR1 and CDR2 are MGHRA and YSYEKL. The V gene lost 1 base and the J gene lost 9 bases, with 16 bases spanning the gap. CDR3 bases: TGCGCCAGCAGCCAAGCCCCGGGACAAATCGCTTCACCCCTCCACTTT. Protein product: CASSQAPGQIASPLHF.

This chain uses TRBV19 with TRBJ1-4, with a possible D match to TRBD1 (6 bases). V was trimmed by 5 bases and J by 13 bases, leaving 14 bases between them. The germline CDR1 and CDR2 sequences are LNHDA and SQIVND (reference sequence). There are 12 residues in the CDR3. The DNA for the CDR3 is TGTGCCAGTAGTCTGCGGGACAATACACTGTTTTTT. As protein: CASSLRDNTLFF. Combining the CDR3 with reference TRBV19 and TRBJ1-4 gives the whole variable domain DGGITQSPKYLFRKEGQNVTLSCEQNLNHDAMYWYRQDPGQGLRLIYYSQIVNDFQKGDIAEGYSVSREKKESFPLTVTSAQKNPTAFYLCASSLRDNTLFFGSGTQLSVL.

This chain joins TRBV6-5 and TRBJ2-7, with D unclear. Germline lookup yields CDR1 MNHEY and CDR2 SVGAGI. CDR3 size: 12 residues. V lost 6 bases and J 5 bases, leaving 11 bases between the germline ends. CDR3 protein: CASRPQDDEQYF. Written as DNA, the CDR3 is TGTGCCAGCAGACCCCAGGACGACGAGCAGTACTTC.

The chain employs TRBV6-2 or TRBV6-3 and TRBJ2-3; perhaps TRBD2 as D (6 bases). CDR1 and CDR2 (germline): MNHEY, SVGEGT. V dropped 0 bases and J dropped 12 bases, with 13 bases sitting between them. This CDR3 region has 13 residues. The CDR3 DNA is TGTGCCAGCAGTTACTCCTCGACTAGGAACCAGTATTTT. Its protein product is CASSYSSTRNQYF.

This sequence joins TRBV21-1 and TRBJ2-5; the table assigns TRBD1, which was not confirmed against the DNA. TRBV21-1 has pseudogene status. This CDR3 is built from 15 residues. CDR3 residues: CASIPKDRGQETQYF. For the CDR3, the DNA is TGTGCCAGCATACCCAAGGACAGGGGCCAAGAGACCCAGTACTTC.

The table lists this clone with a few counts. The V call is TRBV5-4, the J call TRBJ2-7; 7 nucleotides line up with TRBD2. The CDR3 runs 13 residues. The junction had 9 bases not matched to a gene; V was cut back by 8 bases and J by 4 bases. Germline loops: CDR1 SGHNT, CDR2 YYREEE (reference sequence). CDR3 nucleotide sequence: TGTGCCAGTACTAGCGCTAATCAGTACGAGCAGTACTTC. Translating it yields CASTSANQYEQYF.

The chain has TRBV3-1 (or the pseudogene TRBV3-2) and TRBJ2-7; 7 bases fit TRBD1. The germline CDR1 and CDR2 sequences are LGHDT and YNNKEL (reference sequence). CDR3 length: 13 amino acids. The junction had 4 bases not matched to a gene; V was cut back by 6 bases and J by 2 bases. CDR3 nucleotide sequence: TGTGCCAGCAGGAACAGGGGAACCTACGAGCAGTACTTC. It is translated as CASRNRGTYEQYF.

For the CDR3, the DNA is TGTGCCAGCTCACCTGCGAGCTCCTACAATGAGCAGTTCTTC. Protein: CASSPASSYNEQFF. The chain couples TRBV18 to TRBJ2-1; D remains ambiguous. Trimming left V 3 bases short and J 0 bases short, with 6 bases between. There are 14 residues in the CDR3. Germline values: CDR1 KGHSH, CDR2 LQKENI.

The chain combines TRBV12-3 or TRBV12-4 with TRBJ1-1; 7 nucleotides line up with TRBD1. This CDR3 comprises 13 residues. With 6 bases clipped from V and 4 bases from J, the junction kept 5 bases outside the gene matches. The CDR3 is CASRTDRVTEAFF. CDR3 in DNA: TGTGCCAGCAGGACCGACAGGGTCACTGAAGCTTTCTTT.

The rearrangement links TRBV29-1 to TRBJ2-7; 8 bases fit TRBD2. CDR3 size: 13 residues. V trimming: 7 bases; J trimming: 7 bases; junction bases outside the gene matches: 12. Germline V lookup: CDR1 SQVTM, CDR2 ANQGSEA. In DNA form, the CDR3 reads TGCAGCGCCCGACTAGCGCCGTCAGGGGAGCAGTACTTC. It is translated as CSARLAPSGEQYF.

The rearrangement links TRBV10-3 to TRBJ2-2, with 11 bases that match TRBD2. Germline V gives CDR1 ENHRY, CDR2 SYGVKD. Losses at the gene ends were 9 bases for V and 7 bases for J; bases not matched to a gene: 7. The CDR3 is 14 amino acids. CDR3 bases: TGTGCCATGAAACCGGGACTAGCGGTCGGGGAGCTGTTTTTT. Protein product: CAMKPGLAVGELFF.

This clone was picked up a small number of times. The chain is built from TRBV7-8 and TRBJ2-3; no firm D call. The germline gives CDR1 SGHVS, CDR2 FQNEAQ. The CDR3 sequence is 13 residues long. Trimming stripped 6 bases from V and 6 bases from J, with 13 bases between. The CDR3 sequence: CASSSDPVDTQYF. The CDR3 DNA reads TGTGCCAGCAGTTCCGACCCGGTGGATACGCAGTATTTT.

The chain is built from TRBV10-3 and TRBJ1-2; no reliable D call. This CDR3 contains 14 residues. Trimming cost V 0 bases and J 0 bases, with 5 bases left between them. The V gene's germline CDR1 is ENHRY and CDR2 SYGVKD. The CDR3 nucleotides are TGTGCCATCAGTGAGTCGGTAGCTAACTATGGCTACACCTTC. It encodes CAISESVANYGYTF.

The chain uses TRBV5-4 and TRBJ2-7; no clear D gene. The V gene lost 2 bases and the J gene lost 0 bases, with 6 bases spanning the gap. The CDR3 loop spans 13 amino acids. Germline V gene data show CDR1 as SGHNT and CDR2 as YYREEE (reference sequence). The CDR3 nucleotides read TGTGCCAGCAGCTTAGGCTACTCCTACGAGCAGTACTTC. This translates into CASSLGYSYEQYF.

V and J are TRBV12-3 or TRBV12-4 and TRBJ1-2; TRBD1 matches at 9 bases. CDR3 length: 13 amino acids. Trimming at V came to 7 bases and at J to 5 bases, leaving 5 bases not matched to a gene. The CDR3 coding sequence is TGTGCCAGCAATACAGGGGGCCCGTATGGCTACACCTTC. This gives the protein CASNTGGPYGYTF.

The chain employs TRBV10-1 and TRBJ1-6; TRBD1 matches at 8 bases. Trimming cost V 8 bases and J 10 bases; bases outside gene matches: 7. CDR1 is WNHNN, CDR2 SYGVQD, per germline (reference sequence). The CDR3 length is 13 residues. CDR3 in DNA: TGCGCCAGCGCCGACAGGGGAGGATCACCCCTCCACTTT. It specifies CASADRGGSPLHF.